This is a list of T cell receptor beta chains from one sample in a study of T-cell reconstitution after alpha-beta-depleted transplantation in children. TCRdb recomputed calls from the PCR reads with MiXCR, one row per CDR3 protein. The sample has approximately 420,000 distinct CDR3 sequences, 11% seen once. Here the sequenced sample was PBMCs from the stem cell graft donor, taken from the stem cell graft. Every receptor here comes from a human donor who donated a stem cell graft to a child with acute myeloid leukemia. CDR3s include the opening cysteine and the closing phenylalanine or tryptophan. A D gene is named only where the DNA matches it firmly. Expanded clones are given a class, and other clones once, few, many or no size at all.

15 | NA | TRBJ1-5 | NA | TRBV7-2 | CASSHDGGEGQPQHF | TGTGCCAGCTCGCACGACGGGGGGGAGGGACAGCCCCAGCATTTT
14 | few | TRBJ2-7 | TRBD2 | TRBV29-1 | CSGLGLAGGDEQYF | TGCAGCGGACTGGGACTAGCGGGAGGGGACGAGCAGTACTTC
12 | few | TRBJ2-5 | NA | TRBV5-1 | CASSASEETQYF | TGCGCCAGCAGCGCCTCCGAAGAGACCCAGTACTTC
16 | NA | TRBJ2-1 | TRBD2 | TRBV5-1 | CASSRGLAGADNEQFF | TGCGCCAGCAGCAGGGGACTAGCGGGAGCCGACAATGAGCAGTTCTTC
14 | NA | TRBJ2-7 | NA | TRBV29-1 | CSALLEDAAYEQYF | TGCAGCGCCCTACTCGAGGACGCAGCCTACGAGCAGTACTTC
17 | NA | TRBJ2-3 | TRBD2 | TRBV3-1 | CASSPIAGGSAVDTQYF | TGTGCCAGCAGCCCGATCGCAGGCGGGAGTGCGGTGGATACGCAGTATTTT
13 | few | TRBJ1-1 | NA | TRBV6-5 | CASSYGLTTEAFF | TGTGCCAGCAGTTACGGGTTGACAACTGAAGCTTTCTTT
16 | NA | TRBJ2-3 | TRBD1 | TRBV11-2 | CASSRRDRVRTDTQYF | TGTGCCAGCAGCCGACGGGACAGGGTACGCACAGATACGCAGTATTTT
15 | NA | TRBJ2-2 | TRBD1 | TRBV24-1 | CATGGQGTNTGELFF | TGTGCCACCGGGGGACAGGGTACGAACACCGGGGAGCTGTTTTTT
16 | few | TRBJ1-4 | NA | TRBV25-1 | CASSESRPSTNEKLFF | TGTGCCAGCAGTGAATCCCGTCCCTCAACTAATGAAAAACTGTTTTTT
13 | many | TRBJ1-1 | NA | TRBV25-1 | CASSLAMNTEAFF | TGTGCCAGCAGTCTTGCGATGAACACTGAAGCTTTCTTT
13 | NA | TRBJ2-2 | NA | TRBV9 | CASSASLTGELFF | TGTGCCAGCAGCGCCAGCCTAACCGGGGAGCTGTTTTTT
13 | few | TRBJ1-1 | NA | TRBV2 | CARSGVGTTEAFF | TGTGCCAGGTCGGGGGTAGGGACCACTGAAGCTTTCTTT
14 | few | TRBJ2-2 | NA | TRBV2 | CASSIQGKDGELFF | TGTGCCAGCAGTATACAGGGAAAGGACGGGGAGCTGTTTTTT
12 | many | TRBJ2-1 | NA | TRBV6-2/TRBV6-3 | CASKDSYNEQFF | TGTGCCAGCAAGGACTCCTACAATGAGCAGTTCTTC
15 | NA | TRBJ2-5 | TRBD2 | TRBV5-1 | CASSRTGGIQETQYF | TGCGCCAGCAGCCGGACGGGGGGAATCCAAGAGACCCAGTACTTC
17 | NA | TRBJ2-4 | NA | TRBV14 | CASSQDQSRGTMGIQYF | TGTGCCAGCAGCCAAGATCAGAGCAGGGGCACTATGGGCATTCAGTACTTC
14 | NA | TRBJ2-3 | TRBD1 | TRBV20-1 | CSARAQGTTDTQYF | TGCAGTGCTAGAGCACAGGGGACCACAGATACGCAGTATTTT
22 | few | TRBJ2-1 | TRBD2 | TRBV4-2 | CASSQSAPGLAGGPDYYNEQFF | TGTGCCAGCAGCCAATCCGCCCCGGGACTAGCGGGAGGGCCTGACTACTACAATGAGCAGTTCTTC
16 | many | TRBJ2-1 | NA | TRBV6-5 | CASSSAPGADDNEQFF | TGTGCCAGCAGTTCCGCTCCGGGGGCGGACGACAATGAGCAGTTCTTC
13 | NA | TRBJ1-1 | NA | TRBV6-5 | CASTDLQETEAFF | TGTGCCAGCACCGATCTACAGGAGACTGAAGCTTTCTTT
14 | NA | TRBJ1-4 | NA | TRBV2 | CASSALATNEKLFF | TGTGCCAGCAGTGCCCTGGCAACTAATGAAAAACTGTTTTTT
16 | NA | TRBJ2-2 | TRBD1 | TRBV5-5 | CASSPDRGGITRELFF | TGTGCCAGCAGCCCCGACAGGGGAGGAATCACCAGGGAGCTGTTTTTT
14 | many | TRBJ2-1 | NA | TRBV11-1 | CASSFREAYNEQFF | TGTGCCAGCAGCTTTCGTGAAGCATACAATGAGCAGTTCTTC
14 | NA | TRBJ2-1 | NA | TRBV27 | CASSGGGAYNEQFF | TGTGCCAGCAGCGGTGGGGGGGCTTACAATGAGCAGTTCTTC
18 | many | TRBJ2-3 | TRBD1 | TRBV4-3 | CASSQGLQGGYGTDTQYF | TGCGCCAGCAGCCAAGGGCTCCAAGGGGGCTACGGCACAGATACGCAGTATTTT
14 | many | TRBJ1-3 | NA | TRBV7-2 | CASSPISSGNTIYF | TGTGCCAGCAGCCCTATTAGCTCTGGAAACACCATATATTTT
12 | many | TRBJ1-2 | NA | TRBV29-1 | CSVVSSVYGYTF | TGCAGCGTCGTCAGCTCCGTCTATGGCTACACCTTC
13 | NA | TRBJ1-5 | NA | TRBV20-1 | CSARAQGGQPHHF | TGCAGTGCTAGAGCGCAGGGCGGACAGCCCCATCATTTT
13 | few | TRBJ2-1 | TRBD1 | TRBV29-1 | CSARDRGRDEQFF | TGCAGCGCCCGGGACAGGGGGCGAGATGAGCAGTTCTTC
13 | NA | TRBJ2-1 | TRBD2 | TRBV6-2/TRBV6-3 | CASQLLGGGEQFF | TGTGCCAGCCAACTCCTCGGGGGAGGGGAGCAGTTCTTC
18 | few | TRBJ1-5 | TRBD1 | TRBV27 | CASSLSRGRGAGNQPQHF | TGTGCCAGCAGTTTATCCCGGGGCAGGGGGGCCGGCAATCAGCCCCAGCATTTT
14 | NA | TRBJ1-2 | NA | TRBV7-2 | CASSLGPANYGYTF | TGTGCCAGCAGCTTAGGCCCAGCTAACTATGGCTACACCTTC
19 | NA | TRBJ2-7 | TRBD2 | TRBV4-2 | CASSQEVGRGWSPSYEQYF | TGTGCCAGCAGCCAAGAGGTTGGGCGGGGGTGGAGTCCATCCTACGAGCAGTACTTC
15 | few | TRBJ2-1 | TRBD2 | TRBV9 | CASSVSGRAGNEQFF | TGTGCCAGCAGCGTTAGCGGGAGGGCCGGCAATGAGCAGTTCTTC
15 | many | TRBJ1-2 | NA | TRBV11-2 | CASVRGVSADYGYTF | TGTGCCAGCGTAAGGGGGGTGTCTGCCGACTATGGCTACACCTTC
15 | NA | TRBJ2-3 | NA | TRBV5-1 | CASSLERGKADTQYF | TGCGCCAGCAGCTTGGAACGGGGGAAGGCAGATACGCAGTATTTT
13 | NA | TRBJ2-7 | NA | TRBV4-1 | CASSQGAASEQYF | TGCGCCAGCAGCCAAGGGGCAGCCTCCGAGCAGTACTTC
15 | NA | TRBJ1-4 | NA | TRBV10-3 | CAISDGGTTNEKLFF | TGTGCCATCAGTGACGGGGGTACAACTAATGAAAAACTGTTTTTT
14 | few | TRBJ2-3 | TRBD2 | TRBV6-1 | CASSQTSRADTQYF | TGTGCCAGCAGTCAGACTAGCCGGGCAGATACGCAGTATTTT
14 | NA | TRBJ2-7 | NA | TRBV20-1 | CSARDPEGDYEQYF | TGCAGTGCTAGAGATCCCGAGGGGGACTACGAGCAGTACTTC
12 | many | TRBJ2-3 | NA | TRBV6-6 | CASSLYTDTQYF | TGTGCCAGCAGTCTATACACAGATACGCAGTATTTT
15 | few | TRBJ2-4 | NA | TRBV5-1 | CASSLTGGYSNIQYF | TGCGCCAGCAGCTTGACTGGGGGATATTCAAACATTCAGTACTTC
14 | few | TRBJ1-1 | TRBD1 | TRBV12-3/TRBV12-4 | CASSFGQAYTEAFF | TGTGCCAGCAGTTTCGGACAGGCCTACACTGAAGCTTTCTTT
16 | NA | TRBJ2-1 | TRBD1 | TRBV5-1 | CASSSGQGSSYNEQFF | TGCGCCAGCAGCTCGGGACAGGGGAGCTCCTACAATGAGCAGTTCTTC
13 | NA | TRBJ1-1 | NA | TRBV30 | CAWSVLGGAEAFF | TGTGCCTGGAGTGTACTTGGAGGCGCTGAAGCTTTCTTT
14 | few | TRBJ1-5 | NA | TRBV2 | CASNIQGIGQPQHF | TGTGCCAGCAACATACAGGGTATTGGTCAGCCCCAGCATTTT